This paragraph reports one T cell receptor (beta chain). In this sample, this clonotype turned up a few times. The antigen it recognizes is unknown. The record has no base qualities; no much larger clone is one base away. The treatment or condition label corresponds to: approximately 11-day PBMC culture with coronavirus spike peptide pools or control peptides (ViraFEST assay). The ViraFEST assay was used in the study, in which antigen-specific T cells were expanded with peptide pools and expanded clonotypes were subsequently identified by TCR sequencing. The convalescent patients' positive SARS-CoV-2 PCR tests fell between March and December 2020, which was before the Alpha, Beta and Delta variants emerged in the United States. About 2 million PBMCs per well were cultured in IMDM with roughly 5% human AB serum and approximately 10 IU/ml IL-2, plus 10 ug/ml peptide pools. Half of the culture medium was replaced with fresh IL-2-containing medium on days 3 and 7. After approximately eleven days of culture, CD4+ T cells were isolated by negative selection using the EasySep CD4+ T cell isolation kit. Ficoll-Paque Plus gradient centrifugation was used to isolate PBMCs from whole blood, and the isolated PBMCs were then either used fresh or cryopreserved at -140C. Triplicate wells were generally used for each culture condition.

Library method: PCR. DNA from cultured CD4+ T cells was subjected to TCR sequencing with the Oncomine TCR Beta short-read assay at the Johns Hopkins FTIC core. The QIAamp micro DNA kit was used to extract genomic DNA from the cultured CD4+ T cells. The Oncomine TCR Beta libraries from cultured CD4+ T cells were pooled using unique dual indexes and then sequenced on an Illumina iSeq 100. Concerning the study's data processing: Non-productive sequences were removed, and CDR3s not starting with C, not ending with F or W, or shorter than 7 amino acids were discarded. Antigen-specific clonotypes were identified with the MANAFEST web application by comparing peptide-stimulated wells with reference and other culture wells. Positive clones required FDR below 0.05, an odds ratio above 5, and productive frequency above 0.1% in at least two of three replicate wells. Cross-reactive clonotypes were defined as significantly expanded in both SARS-CoV-2 spike wells and at least one common cold coronavirus spike condition. Using R version 3.6.1, CDR3 homology was evaluated through Levenshtein distances (stringdist) along with unrooted phylogenetic trees (ape). TCRdb reworked the public reads: Q25 trimming with fastp, MiXCR clone assembly, productive beta chains retained. Each entry merges the rows of one CDR3 protein and shows their most common DNA and genes. The authors' filters were not applied to this entry. This sample has over 10,000 distinct CDR3 sequences in its table, and 76% of those were observed once. The ten biggest clones cover 20% to 30% of the sample.

Including the terminal cysteine and phenylalanine, the CDR3 comprises 18 residues. CDR3 DNA only is kept here, 54 bases in frame from base 1. The trim is 0 bases for V and 3 bases for J, with a gap of 20 bases between the germline ends. Reading the germline V gene (reference sequence) gives CDR1 LNHNV and CDR2 YYDKDF. This sample was included in a study of vaccination and CD4 T cells after COVID-19 (dated by TCRdb to about 2022). Describing the broader study: Every convalescent patient had a positive nasal swab PCR test for SARS-CoV-2, with mild disease in roughly nine patients and severe disease in one. Six males and four females were included in the convalescent cohort, with two Hispanic individuals, seven Caucasians, two Asians and one multiracial person represented. Participants received two doses of either the Pfizer-BioNTech BNT162b2 vaccine (n=8) or the Moderna mRNA-1273 vaccine (n=2). Post-COVID blood samples were collected from convalescent patients a median of around 100 days after diagnosis, with a range of roughly 35 to 170 days. Post-vaccine blood samples were collected a median of about 11 weeks after the second vaccine dose, ranging from about 13 to 250 days. For stimulating the cultures, overlapping spike peptide pools were used, derived from SARS-CoV-2 as well as from the common cold coronaviruses HCoV-NL63, HCoV-OC43 and HCoV-229E. In control cultures, a CEFX viral epitope pool was used as positive control, an HIV-1 Nef peptide pool was used as negative control, or no peptide was added. In nine to eleven COVID-19 convalescent patients and a handful of infection-naive healthy vaccine recipients, researchers compared the spike-specific CD4+ TCR repertoire from before mRNA vaccination with the repertoire from after.

General study outcomes and caveats: In convalescent patients, a median approximately 89% of post-vaccine SARS-CoV-2-reactive clones were detected only after vaccination, suggesting vaccine-specific priming. An increase in the median number of SARS-CoV-2-reactive clonotypes from 21 after infection to some 40 after vaccination was observed, but the change was not found to be significant. The study included relatively few convalescent patients and did not analyze early timepoints after natural infection. Nearly all vaccine-specific clones in convalescent patients (304 of 307) were mono-reactive for SARS-CoV-2 spike rather than cross-reactive with common cold coronaviruses.

Sequenced: CD4+ T cells from blood, cultured in vitro. The chain uses TRBV15 and TRBJ1-1; perhaps TRBD1 is the D gene, with 6 bases matching. The receptor comes from a human donor who had recovered from COVID-19. The CDR3 region reads CATSRDNPLREGDTEAFF. Read as DNA, the sequence is TGTGCCACCAGCAGAGATAACCCTCTTCGGGAGGGGGACACTGAAGCTTTCTTT.